These 15 T cell receptor beta chains were all obtained from the same sample, sequenced in a study of Graves' ophthalmopathy and Graves' hyperthyroidism. From RNA, the CDR3 regions of TCR beta chains were amplified and sequenced. HTBI primers served in a first-round RT-PCR, which a second-round multiplex PCR followed. TCRdb re-called the multiplex PCR reads through MiXCR, storing one row per CDR3 protein. The table records hundreds of thousands of distinct CDR3 sequences, 40% of them present only once. Sequenced sample: peripheral blood. These receptors were obtained from an adult man with Graves' ophthalmopathy.

The chain combines TRBV2 with TRBJ1-2, with TRBD1 matching over 9 bases. The CDR3 totals 16 residues. V shed 6 bases, J shed 3 bases, and the junction held 11 bases outside the gene matches. The germline V gene has CDR1 SNHLY and CDR2 FYNNEI. This chain's CDR3 is CASRRQGDRSYYGYTF. DNA of the CDR3: TGTGCCAGCAGGAGACAGGGGGACAGATCGTACTATGGCTACACCTTC.

This clonotype has at least ten counts. The gene calls are TRBV20-1 and TRBJ1-2, with a tentative D call TRBD1 (5 bases). The CDR3 totals 14 residues. Trimming left V 6 bases short and J 4 bases short, with 18 bases between. Germline CDR1 and CDR2: DFQATT and SNEGSKA (reference sequence). CDR3 amino acids: CSATQGPVGYGYTF. CDR3 DNA: TGCAGTGCGACCCAGGGACCGGTGGGCTATGGCTACACCTTC.

This clonotype was found many times. The V gene is TRBV7-2, the J gene TRBJ2-2; D uncertain. V was shortened by 1 base and J by 0 bases, with 3 bases between the two germline ends. Germline values: CDR1 SGHTA, CDR2 FQGNSA. The CDR3 consists of 14 residues. CDR3 protein: CASSLVSNTGELFF. CDR3 coding DNA: TGTGCCAGCAGCTTAGTTTCGAACACCGGGGAGCTGTTTTTT.

The chain is built from TRBV15 and TRBJ1-6; D possibly corresponds to TRBD1 (6 bases). Germline V gene lookup returns CDR1 LNHNV and CDR2 YYDKDF (reference sequence). The CDR3 contains 14 residues. Trimming took 4 bases from V and 10 from J, leaving 14 bases between them. The CDR3: CATSTGVGRSPLHF. The CDR3 nucleotides are TGTGCCACCAGCACAGGGGTGGGGAGGTCACCCCTCCACTTT. Supplemented by reference TRBV15 and TRBJ1-6, the full variable domain reads DAMVIQNPRYQVTQFGKPVTLSCSQTLNHNVMYWYQQKSSQAPKLLFHYYDKDFNNEADTPDNFQSRRPNTSFCFLDIRSPGLGDTAMYLCATSTGVGRSPLHFGNGTRLTVT.

This clonotype was found a few times. V usage is TRBV20-1 and J usage is TRBJ2-5, with D possibly being TRBD2 (6 bases). Deletions cut 3 bases from V and 0 bases from J, with 17 bases between. CDR1 DFQATT and CDR2 SNEGSKA come from the germline V gene (reference sequence). CDR3 length equals 16 residues. The CDR3 region is CSASFGSGRNQETQYF. Here the CDR3 DNA reads TGCAGTGCTAGTTTTGGTAGCGGACGAAACCAAGAGACCCAGTACTTC.

This chain connects TRBV15 to TRBJ1-2, with TRBD1 matching 7 bases. Per germline, CDR1 LNHNV and CDR2 YYDKDF (reference sequence). J lost 3 bases, V lost 5 bases, and 6 bases had no gene match. The CDR3 runs to 14 residues. The CDR3 DNA follows: TGTGCCACCAGCTTTCGACAGGGTGACTATGGCTACACCTTC. Protein product: CATSFRQGDYGYTF.

This clonotype was seen repeatedly, ten times or more. V gene TRBV2 combines with J gene TRBJ1-2; 10 bases map to TRBD1. J lost 2 bases, V lost 4 bases, and 4 bases had no gene match. In germline, CDR1 is SNHLY, CDR2 FYNNEI. This CDR3 has 15 amino acids. The CDR3 sequence: CASSASTGGNYGYTF. The CDR3 DNA is TGTGCCAGCAGTGCCTCGACAGGGGGCAACTATGGCTACACCTTC.

The chain uses TRBV25-1 and TRBJ1-6; no firm D call. Germline CDR1 is MGHDK and CDR2 is SYGVNS. The CDR3 consists of 14 residues. The CDR3 here is CARGVSEYNSPLHF. The CDR3 bases are TGTGCTAGAGGCGTCAGCGAGTATAATTCACCCCTCCACTTT.

The V gene is TRBV7-3, the J gene TRBJ1-4; a possible D gene is TRBD1 (5 bases). The CDR3 has 15 residues. V lost 5 bases and J 0 bases, leaving 10 bases between the germline ends. Germline V lookup: CDR1 SGHTA, CDR2 FQGTGA. CDR3 sequence: CASSAGPSTNEKLFF. In DNA, the CDR3 is TGTGCCAGCAGCGCGGGACCGTCAACTAATGAAAAACTGTTTTTT.

There are a few counts of this clonotype. DNA for the CDR3: TGTGCCAGTAGTATGTCACAGCTGTTTGATACGCAGTATTTT. Its translation is CASSMSQLFDTQYF. V is TRBV19 and J is TRBJ2-3; D is undetermined. CDR1 is LNHDA and CDR2 is SQIVND in the germline V gene (reference sequence). The CDR3 loop spans 14 amino acids. The V end lost 3 bases, the J end lost 6 bases, and 13 bases lay between the germline ends.

This clonotype was found many times. The V call is TRBV7-9, the J call TRBJ1-5; D is possibly TRBD1 (6 bases). V shed 5 bases and J shed 4 bases, with 15 bases lying between them. CDR1 and CDR2 from the germline V gene are SEHNR and FQNEAQ (reference sequence). This CDR3 is built from 15 residues. For the CDR3, the DNA is TGTGCCAGCAGCCCGCCGGGGGCAGGGAATCAGCCCCAGCATTTT. Translation gives CASSPPGAGNQPQHF. Full variable domain (remainder filled in from reference TRBV7-9 and TRBJ1-5): DTGVSQNPRHKITKRGQNVTFRCDPISEHNRLYWYRQTLGQGPEFLTYFQNEAQLEKSRLLSDRFSAERPKGSFSTLEIQRTEQGDSAMYLCASSPPGAGNQPQHFGDGTRLSIL.

The chain employs TRBV24-1 and TRBJ1-4; a weak D match, TRBD1 (6 bases). The CDR3 is 16 amino acids. Trimming took off 3 bases at V and 8 bases at J, with 18 bases between the two ends. Germline V gene data show CDR1 as KGHDR and CDR2 as SFDVKD. CDR3: CATSDVHTGNNEKLFF. The CDR3 DNA is TGTGCCACCAGTGATGTACATACAGGGAATAACGAAAAACTGTTTTTT.

The CDR3 region is CASSDSAGGFSHEQYF. For the CDR3, the DNA is TGTGCCAGCAGTGATAGTGCCGGGGGGTTTTCCCACGAGCAGTACTTC. V gene TRBV25-1 combines with J gene TRBJ2-7, with 7 bases lining up with TRBD2. The CDR3 has 16 amino acids. CDR1 MGHDK and CDR2 SYGVNS come from the germline V gene. V lost 3 bases, J lost 5 bases, and 13 bases stayed unmatched.

This clonotype was seen repeatedly, ten times or more. The gene calls are TRBV29-1 and TRBJ1-1; D call uncertain. The CDR3 has 11 residues. V dropped 4 bases and J dropped 7 bases, with 10 bases sitting between them. From germline, CDR1 is SQVTM and CDR2 ANQGSEA. CDR3 sequence: CSVGEQVEAFF. In DNA form, the CDR3 reads TGCAGCGTTGGAGAGCAGGTTGAAGCTTTCTTT.

The chain uses TRBV2 and TRBJ2-6; TRBD1 aligns across 7 bases. The CDR3 sequence is 19 residues long. Per germline, CDR1 SNHLY and CDR2 FYNNEI. V was pared by 6 bases and J by 0 bases, with 14 bases of the junction left unmatched. Here the CDR3 DNA reads TGTGCCAGCAGCCGTATGCCCGGACAGGCCCGCTCTGGGGCCAACGTCCTGACTTTC. Its protein is CASSRMPGQARSGANVLTF.